A single sample gave rise to the 21 T cell receptor beta chains below, sequenced in a study of blood T cell repertoires in COVID-19 (dated by TCRdb to 2018 to 2021). Libraries were prepared through the immunoSEQ multiplex PCR assay. The table comes from immuneACCESS by way of TCRdb, which keeps in-frame sequences with V and J called. Part of the clones is missing from these tables; in studies checked, under half for an unresolved V gene and the rest for unknown reasons. The sample table lists about 170,000 clones, approximately 80% of them with a count of one. About 24% of the sample is held by the ten biggest clonotypes. The sequencing input was peripheral blood. The receptors shown here come from a woman of 80 years or more with acute or convalescent COVID-19.

The chain couples TRBV5-1 to TRBJ1-1, with TRBD1 matching over 9 bases. V gave up 2 bases and J gave up 3 bases; unmatched junction bases: 8. This CDR3 contains 16 residues. The V gene's germline CDR1 is SGHRS and CDR2 YFSETQ. CDR3 bases: TGCGCCAGCAGCTTCACCGGGACAGGGTCGTACACTGAAGCTTTCTTT. This codes for CASSFTGTGSYTEAFF.

The CDR3 here is CASIAGGGEQYF. The DNA for the CDR3 is TGTGCCAGCATAGCGGGAGGGGGTGAGCAGTACTTC. The V and J genes are TRBV6-5 and TRBJ2-7; 11 bases agree with TRBD2. Per the germline V gene, CDR1 is MNHEY and CDR2 is SVGAGI. The CDR3 covers 12 residues. V dropped 7 bases and J dropped 7; count of bases not matched to a gene: 3.

This clone turned up a few times. The chain carries TRBV27 and TRBJ1-1; 11 bases align to TRBD1. CDR1 is MNHEY, CDR2 SMNVEV, per germline (reference sequence). The CDR3 is made up of 15 amino acids. V was clipped by 5 bases and J by 2 bases; unmatched bases: 4. In DNA, the CDR3 is TGTGCCAGCAGTCCTCGGACAGGGGGCAACACTGAAGCTTTCTTT. This codes for CASSPRTGGNTEAFF.

The V gene is TRBV5-1, the J gene TRBJ2-3, with 8 bases identical to TRBD2. The ends lost 0 bases at V and 4 bases at J; junction bases unmatched: 7. Looked up from germline, CDR1 is SGHRS and CDR2 is YFSETQ. The CDR3 has 16 amino acids. The CDR3 coding sequence is TGCGCCAGCAGCTTGGCGTCGGGGCGGGAGGCAGATACGCAGTATTTT. This translates into CASSLASGREADTQYF.

This clone was counted a few times. This chain connects TRBV7-5 to TRBJ2-2; the D call of TRBD2 is as the table states it, not checked on the DNA. TRBV7-5 is a documented pseudogene. This CDR3 region has 19 residues. CDR3 region: CVRSSILGTSRPNTGELFF. Here the CDR3 DNA reads TGTGTCAGAAGCTCGATTCTTGGGACTAGCAGACCGAACACCGGGGAGCTGTTTTTT.

A word on this clone: This CDR3 is also generated by other DNA sequences in the sample. This rearrangement joins TRBV6-5 to TRBJ2-5, with D possibly matching TRBD2 (5 bases). Germline loops: CDR1 MNHEY, CDR2 SVGAGI. The length of the CDR3 is 11 residues. The V end lost 5 bases, the J end lost 5 bases, and 6 bases lay between the germline ends. CDR3 residues: CASSTRETQYF. For the CDR3, the DNA is TGTGCCAGCAGTACTAGGGAGACCCAGTACTTC.

J is TRBJ1-2 and V is TRBV5-4; maybe TRBD1 (5 bases). Germline lookup yields CDR1 SGHNT and CDR2 YYREEE (reference sequence). This CDR3 spans 14 amino acids. Trimming stripped 4 bases from V and 2 bases from J, with 12 bases between. CDR3: CASSPDTLNYGYTF. The CDR3 nucleotides read TGTGCCAGCAGCCCGGACACCTTAAACTATGGCTACACCTTC.

The V call is TRBV29-1, the J call TRBJ1-1; D not resolved. CDR3 length: 9 amino acids. The V gene's germline CDR1 is SQVTM and CDR2 ANQGSEA. Trimming left V 6 bases short and J 8 bases short, with 7 bases between. The CDR3 loop reads CSVTEEAFF. The CDR3 DNA reads TGCAGCGTCACCGAGGAAGCTTTCTTT. The full variable domain, in which reference TRBV29-1 and TRBJ1-1 provide the parts outside the CDR3, is SAVISQKPSRDICQRGTSLTIQCQVDSQVTMMFWYRQQPGQSLTLIATANQGSEATYESGFVIDKFPISRPNLTFSTLTVSNMSPEDSSIYLCSVTEEAFFGQGTRLTVV.

Only a few counts were recorded for this clone. The rearrangement uses TRBV4-2 and TRBJ1-4, with D possibly TRBD1 on 5 matching bases. Germline values: CDR1 LGHNA, CDR2 YNFKEQ. The length of the CDR3 is 14 residues. V lost 4 bases to trimming and J lost 0 bases, with 6 bases between them. The CDR3 here is CASSPTATNEKLFF. CDR3 coding DNA: TGTGCCAGCAGCCCGACAGCAACTAATGAAAAACTGTTTTTT.

V is TRBV6-6 and J is TRBJ2-2, with D possibly matching TRBD2 (5 bases). CDR1 is MNHNY and CDR2 is SVGAGI in the germline V gene (reference sequence). CDR3 length: 14 residues. Deletions cut 2 bases from V and 7 bases from J, with 11 bases between. This CDR3 reads CASSYGGVNGELFF. The DNA of the CDR3 is TGTGCCAGCAGTTACGGAGGTGTAAACGGGGAGCTGTTTTTT.

The chain carries TRBV19 and TRBJ2-2; D perhaps matches TRBD1 (6 bases). The V and J ends lost 6 bases and 0 bases respectively, with 8 bases between them. Per the germline V gene, CDR1 is LNHDA and CDR2 is SQIVND (reference sequence). This CDR3 is built from 14 residues. In DNA, the CDR3 is TGTGCCAGTAGCAGGACAGCGAACACCGGGGAGCTGTTTTTT. Its protein is CASSRTANTGELFF.

The rearrangement uses TRBV27 and TRBJ1-1; no definite D call. CDR1 is MNHEY, CDR2 SMNVEV, per germline (reference sequence). The germline V and J ends were trimmed by 5 bases and 5 bases, with 15 bases remaining between them. CDR3 size: 14 residues. Written as DNA, the CDR3 is TGTGCCAGCAGTCTAGCCGTAGGACGGACTGAAGCTTTCTTT. This encodes CASSLAVGRTEAFF.

By share, this clone counts as medium-sized (0.01 to 0.1%). The chain carries TRBV6-1 and TRBJ2-5, with TRBD1 identical over 9 bases. CDR1 and CDR2 from the germline V gene are MNHNS and SASEGT. V lost 3 bases, J lost 4 bases, and 15 bases stayed unmatched. The CDR3 has 18 residues. CDR3 residues: CASSDPGQGIGYGETQYF. CDR3 nucleotides: TGTGCCAGCAGTGATCCGGGACAGGGCATCGGTTACGGAGAGACCCAGTACTTC.

This rearrangement joins TRBV6-5 to TRBJ2-3, with 9 bases fitting TRBD2. The CDR3 length is 13 residues. Trimming took 6 bases from V and 6 from J; bases not matched to a gene: 4. Germline V gives CDR1 MNHEY, CDR2 SVGAGI. CDR3 coding DNA: TGTGCCAGCAGGCGGGAGGGGGGGGATACGCAGTATTTT. Translating it yields CASRREGGDTQYF.

The chain carries TRBV3-1 (or the pseudogene TRBV3-2) and TRBJ2-1; 8 positions match TRBD2. V lost 7 bases, J lost 13 bases, and 12 bases stayed unmatched. The CDR3 is 13 amino acids. Germline-derived CDR1 and CDR2 are LGHDT and YNNKEL (reference sequence). The CDR3 DNA reads as TGTGCCAGCAAGGGAACTAGCGGCTCATCTCAGTTCTTC. The encoded protein is CASKGTSGSSQFF.

The chain joins TRBV4-1 to TRBJ1-2; D is possibly TRBD1 (5 bases). Germline V gene data show CDR1 as MGHRA and CDR2 as YSYEKL. The V end lost 6 bases, the J end lost 3 bases, and 17 bases lay between the germline ends. This CDR3 region has 15 residues. The DNA of the CDR3 is TGCGCCAGCAGTCCCTTTTCGACAGATGACTATGGCTACACCTTC. It encodes CASSPFSTDDYGYTF.

V is TRBV7-2 and J is TRBJ2-1; 8 nucleotides line up with TRBD2. CDR3 length equals 12 residues. Per the germline V gene, CDR1 is SGHTA and CDR2 is FQGNSA. With 2 bases clipped from V and 16 bases from J, the junction kept 7 bases outside the gene matches. This chain's CDR3 is CASSLLGLAGFF. CDR3 sequence (DNA): TGTGCCAGCAGCTTATTAGGTTTAGCGGGATTCTTC.

V and J are TRBV11-3 and TRBJ2-1; 7 bases align to TRBD2. Germline V lookup: CDR1 SGHNT, CDR2 YENEEA. The CDR3 runs 16 residues. The ends lost 4 bases at V and 0 bases at J; junction bases unmatched: 6. The CDR3 nucleotides are TGTGCCAGCAGCTCCTCACCTAGCGGCTCCTACAATGAGCAGTTCTTC. Amino acid sequence: CASSSSPSGSYNEQFF. Full variable domain (rest looked up from reference TRBV11-3 and TRBJ2-1): EAGVVQSPRYKIIEKKQPVAFWCNPISGHNTLYWYLQNLGQGPELLIRYENEEAVDDSQLPKDRFSAERLKGVDSTLKIQPAELGDSAVYLCASSSSPSGSYNEQFFGPGTRLTVL.

The rearrangement links TRBV5-1 to TRBJ2-1; TRBD1 might be the D (5 bases). V was pared by 0 bases and J by 6 bases, with 7 bases between. The CDR3 is made up of 13 amino acids. Germline-derived CDR1 and CDR2 are SGHRS and YFSETQ. The CDR3 nucleotides read TGCGCCAGCAGCTTGGGGCAGGGCAATGAGCAGTTCTTC. Its protein product is CASSLGQGNEQFF.

This clone was counted a single time. The chain combines TRBV10-3 with TRBJ2-5; 9 bases map to TRBD1. Germline V lookup: CDR1 ENHRY, CDR2 SYGVKD. The CDR3 is made up of 14 amino acids. The ends lost 6 bases at V and 5 bases at J; junction bases unmatched: 7. CDR3 DNA: TGTGCCATCAGAAACGACAGGGGGTTGGAGACCCAGTACTTC. Its translation: CAIRNDRGLETQYF.

The count of this clone is one. The V gene is TRBV6-5, the J gene TRBJ2-2; 8 bases match TRBD1. Germline loops: CDR1 MNHEY, CDR2 SVGAGI. The CDR3 runs 15 residues. J gave up 7 bases and V 10 bases, and 14 bases lay outside the gene matches. In DNA form, the CDR3 reads TGTGCCAATGGCCTGGGACAGGCAGGAGGCGGGGAGCTGTTTTTT. Translation: CANGLGQAGGGELFF.